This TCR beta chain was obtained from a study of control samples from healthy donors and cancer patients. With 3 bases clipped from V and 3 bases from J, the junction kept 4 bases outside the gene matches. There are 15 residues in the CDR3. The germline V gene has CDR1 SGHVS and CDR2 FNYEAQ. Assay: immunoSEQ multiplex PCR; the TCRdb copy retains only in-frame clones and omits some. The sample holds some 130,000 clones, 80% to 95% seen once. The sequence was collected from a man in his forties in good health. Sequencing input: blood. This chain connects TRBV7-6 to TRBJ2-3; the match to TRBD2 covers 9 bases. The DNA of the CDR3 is TGTGCCAGCAGCTTGGGCGGGGGGGAGACAGATACGCAGTATTTT. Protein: CASSLGGGETDTQYF.